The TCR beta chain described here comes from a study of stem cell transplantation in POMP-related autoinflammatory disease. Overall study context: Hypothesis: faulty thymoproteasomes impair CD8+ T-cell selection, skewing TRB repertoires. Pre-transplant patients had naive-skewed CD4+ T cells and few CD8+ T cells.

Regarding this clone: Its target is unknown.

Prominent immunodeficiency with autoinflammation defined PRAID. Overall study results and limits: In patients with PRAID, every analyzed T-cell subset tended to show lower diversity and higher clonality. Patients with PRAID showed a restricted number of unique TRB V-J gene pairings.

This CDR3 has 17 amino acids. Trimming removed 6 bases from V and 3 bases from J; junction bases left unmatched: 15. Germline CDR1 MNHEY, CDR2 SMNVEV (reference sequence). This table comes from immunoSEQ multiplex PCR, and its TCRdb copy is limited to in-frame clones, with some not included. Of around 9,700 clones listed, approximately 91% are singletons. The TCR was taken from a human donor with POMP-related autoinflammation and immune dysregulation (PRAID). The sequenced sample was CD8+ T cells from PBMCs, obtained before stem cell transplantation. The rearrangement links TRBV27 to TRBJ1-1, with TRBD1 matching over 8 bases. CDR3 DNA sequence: TGTGCCAGCAGACTAAGGGAAGGGCAGGGGGCACACACTGAAGCTTTCTTT. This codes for CASRLREGQGAHTEAFF.